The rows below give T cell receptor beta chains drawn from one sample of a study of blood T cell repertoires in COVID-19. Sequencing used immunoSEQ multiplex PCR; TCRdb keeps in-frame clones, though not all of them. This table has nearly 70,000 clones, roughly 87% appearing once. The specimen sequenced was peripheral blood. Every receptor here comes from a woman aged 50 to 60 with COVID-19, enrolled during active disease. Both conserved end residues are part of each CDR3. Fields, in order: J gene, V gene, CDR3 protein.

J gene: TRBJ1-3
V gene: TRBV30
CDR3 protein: CAWSVKQGSGNTIYF

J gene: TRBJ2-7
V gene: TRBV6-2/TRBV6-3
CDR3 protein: CASSYARIYEQYF

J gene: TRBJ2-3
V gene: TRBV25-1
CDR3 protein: CASSGLDTQYF

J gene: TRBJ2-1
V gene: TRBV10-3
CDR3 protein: CAIRGASGIYNEQFF

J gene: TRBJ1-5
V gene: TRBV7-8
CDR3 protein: CASSAGQITWGNQPQHF

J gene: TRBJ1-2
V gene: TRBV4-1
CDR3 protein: CASSQDQRLGYGYTF

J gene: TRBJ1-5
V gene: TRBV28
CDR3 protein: CASSLPGVNQPQHF

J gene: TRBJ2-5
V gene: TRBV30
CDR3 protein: CAWSVVAGETQYF

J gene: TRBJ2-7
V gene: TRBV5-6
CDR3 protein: CASRLTGGDEQYF

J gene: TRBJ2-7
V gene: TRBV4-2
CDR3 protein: CASSQGTSGTSYEQYF

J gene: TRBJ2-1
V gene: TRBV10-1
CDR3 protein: CASKGAYSYNEQFF

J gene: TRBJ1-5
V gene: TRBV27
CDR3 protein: CASSPITGGDQPQHF

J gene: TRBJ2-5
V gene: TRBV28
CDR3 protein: CASSFRGGRETQYF

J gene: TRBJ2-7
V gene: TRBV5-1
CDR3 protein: CASSLKQASPYEQYF

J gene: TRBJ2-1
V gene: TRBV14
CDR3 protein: CASSLGLGPYNEQFF

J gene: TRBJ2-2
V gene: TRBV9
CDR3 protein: CASSVGAGASRWELFF

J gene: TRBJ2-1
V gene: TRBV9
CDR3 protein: CASSVVDRADEQFF